This T cell receptor beta chain came from a study of breast tumors, draining lymph nodes, adjacent tissues. TCRdb itself ran the multiplex PCR reads through MiXCR, one entry per CDR3 protein. Of about 230,000 distinct CDR3 sequences listed, about a third are singletons. Germline trimming cut 3 bases from V and 6 bases from J; bases unmatched to any gene: 6. The CDR3 is made up of 13 amino acids. Per germline, CDR1 SQVTM and CDR2 ANQGSEA. Overall study results and limits: Tumor and nontumor repertoires were significantly more similar in luminal-like than in basal-like breast cancer. Tumor repertoires ranked between lymph nodes and nontumor tissue in diversity, with V and J gene preferences.

Details on this clonotype: No antigen is known for it.

Breast cancer patients provided tissue from their axillary draining lymph nodes. The chain uses TRBV29-1 and TRBJ2-7; TRBD1 matches at 9 bases. The receptor was derived from a female donor with breast cancer. Some clones in this sample may be carry-over from other donors' samples. Sequences were obtained from axillary lymph node tissue. The CDR3 region has the DNA TGCAGCGTTGACACCGGGACAGGGCGCGAGCAGTACTTC. Translated: CSVDTGTGREQYF.